This T cell receptor (beta chain) was sequenced during a study of T cell changes during pregnancy in multiple sclerosis (dated by TCRdb to the late 2010s). General notes on the study: The study looked at changes in the T cell repertoire across pregnancy in women with multiple sclerosis.

This clone was found once. Its recognized antigen is unknown. Base qualities are not provided; no much larger clone lies one nucleotide away. Libraries were prepared through the immunoSEQ multiplex PCR assay. TCRdb's version of the immuneACCESS table is confined to in-frame rearrangements and falls short of the full clone set. An unresolved V gene accounts for under half of the shortfall where checked; the remainder is of unknown origin. The sample has some 40,000 clones on record, 89% of them singletons. The top ten clonotypes cover roughly 0.5% of the sample. The source material was CD4+ T cells from peripheral blood mononuclear cells, sampled in the first trimester of pregnancy. This TCR came from a female donor with multiple sclerosis, enrolled in a pregnancy study.

The DNA sequence follows: TGTGCCAGTAGAAAACAGGGGGCCGCAGATACGCAGTATTTT. This encodes CASRKQGAADTQYF. The sequence is built from TRBV19 and TRBJ2-3, with 9 central nucleotides matching TRBD1. The CDR3 has 14 amino acids, counting the end cysteine and phenylalanine. Left in the record is the CDR3 DNA by itself, 42 bases read in frame from the first base. The germline V gene (reference sequence) gives CDR1 as LNHDA and CDR2 as SQIVND. After removal of 6 bases from V and 4 bases from J, the junction retains 5 bases not matched to a gene.